This record concerns one T cell receptor (beta chain) sequence. The length of the CDR3 is 16 residues. Trimming took 4 bases from V and 7 from J; bases not matched to a gene: 11. The germline V gene has CDR1 LNHDA and CDR2 SQIVND (reference sequence). The record originates from a study of blood T cell repertoires in COVID-19. Here immunoSEQ multiplex PCR was the method, and the copy in TCRdb shows in-frame clones only, minus some. The data show about 350,000 clones, over 75% seen once. This clonotype originated in a woman aged 30 to 39 who had recovered from COVID-19. Source material: PBMCs or T cells enriched from blood (not recorded which). This sequence joins TRBV19 and TRBJ1-4; 8 bases are shared with TRBD1. CDR3 in DNA: TGTGCCAGTAGTACCCGAACAGGGGGGAGTACTGAAAAACTGTTTTTT. Its protein is CASSTRTGGSTEKLFF.